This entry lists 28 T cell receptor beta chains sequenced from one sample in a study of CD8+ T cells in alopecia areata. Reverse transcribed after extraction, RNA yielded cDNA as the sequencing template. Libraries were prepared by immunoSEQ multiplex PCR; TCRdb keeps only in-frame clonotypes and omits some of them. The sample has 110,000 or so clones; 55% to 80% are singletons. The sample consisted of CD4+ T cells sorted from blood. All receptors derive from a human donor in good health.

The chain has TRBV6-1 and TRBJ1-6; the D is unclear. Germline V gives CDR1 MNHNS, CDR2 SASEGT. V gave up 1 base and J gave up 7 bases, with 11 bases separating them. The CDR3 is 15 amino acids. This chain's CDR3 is CASSEEGSGNSPLHF. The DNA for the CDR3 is TGTGCCAGCAGTGAAGAAGGGTCCGGCAATTCACCCCTCCACTTT.

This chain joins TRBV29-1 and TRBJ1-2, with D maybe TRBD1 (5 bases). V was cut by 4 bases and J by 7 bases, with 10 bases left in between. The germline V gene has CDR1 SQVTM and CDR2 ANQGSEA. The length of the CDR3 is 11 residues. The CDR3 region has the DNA TGCAGCGTTGGAGGGGCGTCTGGCTACACCTTC. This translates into CSVGGASGYTF.

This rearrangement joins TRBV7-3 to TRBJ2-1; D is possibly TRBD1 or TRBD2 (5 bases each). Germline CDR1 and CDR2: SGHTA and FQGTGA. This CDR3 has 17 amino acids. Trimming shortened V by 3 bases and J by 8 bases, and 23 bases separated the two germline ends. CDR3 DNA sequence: TGTGCCAGCAGCTTTAGACCTCTTTTGGGGGTTTCTCATGAGCAGTTCTTC. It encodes CASSFRPLLGVSHEQFF.

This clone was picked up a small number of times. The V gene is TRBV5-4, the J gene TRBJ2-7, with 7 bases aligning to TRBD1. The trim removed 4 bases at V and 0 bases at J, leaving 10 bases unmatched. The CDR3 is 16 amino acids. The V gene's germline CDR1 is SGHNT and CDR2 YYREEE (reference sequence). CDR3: CASSTPGTAHSYEQYF. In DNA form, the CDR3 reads TGTGCCAGCAGCACCCCCGGGACAGCACACTCCTACGAGCAGTACTTC.

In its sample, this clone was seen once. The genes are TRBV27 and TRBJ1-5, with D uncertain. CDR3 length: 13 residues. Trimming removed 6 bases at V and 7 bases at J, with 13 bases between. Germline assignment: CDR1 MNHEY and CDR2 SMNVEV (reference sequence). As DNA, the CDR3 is TGTGCCAGCAGCCGGACTCGGGAGCAGCCCCAGCATTTT. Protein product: CASSRTREQPQHF.

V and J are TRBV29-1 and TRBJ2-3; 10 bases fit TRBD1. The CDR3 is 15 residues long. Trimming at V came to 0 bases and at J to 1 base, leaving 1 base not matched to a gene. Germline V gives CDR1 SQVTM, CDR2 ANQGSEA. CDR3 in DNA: TGCAGCGTTGAAGATGGACAGGGGGGCACAGATACGCAGTATTTT. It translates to CSVEDGQGGTDTQYF.

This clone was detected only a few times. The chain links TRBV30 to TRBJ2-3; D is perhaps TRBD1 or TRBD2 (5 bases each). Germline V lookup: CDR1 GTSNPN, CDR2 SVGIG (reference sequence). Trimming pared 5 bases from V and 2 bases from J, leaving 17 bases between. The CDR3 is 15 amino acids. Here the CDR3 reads CAWSLDGAPTDTQYF. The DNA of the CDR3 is TGTGCCTGGTCCCTGGACGGGGCCCCCACAGATACGCAGTATTTT.

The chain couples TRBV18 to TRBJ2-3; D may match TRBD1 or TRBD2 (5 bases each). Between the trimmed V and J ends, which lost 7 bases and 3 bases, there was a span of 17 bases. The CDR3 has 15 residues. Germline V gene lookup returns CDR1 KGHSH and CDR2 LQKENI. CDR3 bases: TGTGCCAGCTGTCCACGGGGCTCCCCTACAGATACGCAGTATTTT. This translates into CASCPRGSPTDTQYF.

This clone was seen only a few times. CDR3 protein: CAWSGRGPTDTQYF. CDR3 DNA sequence: TGTGCCTGGAGTGGCAGGGGTCCCACAGATACGCAGTATTTT. The chain carries TRBV30 and TRBJ2-3, with D tentatively TRBD1 (6 bases). The CDR3 is 14 amino acids. V lost 1 base and J 2 bases, leaving 10 bases between the germline ends. The germline V gene encodes CDR1 GTSNPN and CDR2 SVGIG (reference sequence).

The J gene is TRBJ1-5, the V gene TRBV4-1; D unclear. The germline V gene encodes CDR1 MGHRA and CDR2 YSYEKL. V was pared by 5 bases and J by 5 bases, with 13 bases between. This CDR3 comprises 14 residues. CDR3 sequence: CASSLRARDQPQHF. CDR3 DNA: TGCGCCAGCAGCTTAAGGGCCAGAGATCAGCCCCAGCATTTT.

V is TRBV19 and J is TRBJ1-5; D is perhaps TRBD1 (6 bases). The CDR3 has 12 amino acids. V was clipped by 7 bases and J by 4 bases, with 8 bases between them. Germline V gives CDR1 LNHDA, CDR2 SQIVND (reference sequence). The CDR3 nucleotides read TGTGCCAGTACTGGACAGAATCAGCCCCAGCATTTT. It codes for CASTGQNQPQHF.

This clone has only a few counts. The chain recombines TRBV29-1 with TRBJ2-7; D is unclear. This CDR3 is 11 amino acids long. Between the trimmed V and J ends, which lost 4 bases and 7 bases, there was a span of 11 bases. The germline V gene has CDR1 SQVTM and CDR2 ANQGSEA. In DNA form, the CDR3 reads TGCAGCGTTGGTGGGGTCGGGGAGCAGTACTTC. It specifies CSVGGVGEQYF.

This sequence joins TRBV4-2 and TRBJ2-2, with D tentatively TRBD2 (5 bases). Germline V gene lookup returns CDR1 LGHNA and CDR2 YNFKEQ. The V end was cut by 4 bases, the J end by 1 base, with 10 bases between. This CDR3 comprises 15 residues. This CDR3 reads CASSPLRENTGELFF. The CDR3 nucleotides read TGTGCCAGCAGCCCACTACGGGAGAACACCGGGGAGCTGTTTTTT.

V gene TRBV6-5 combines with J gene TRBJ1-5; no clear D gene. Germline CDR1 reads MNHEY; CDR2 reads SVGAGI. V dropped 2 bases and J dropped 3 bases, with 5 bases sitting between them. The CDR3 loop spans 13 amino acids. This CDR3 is CASSYGVNQPQHF. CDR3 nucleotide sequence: TGTGCCAGCAGTTACGGGGTCAATCAGCCCCAGCATTTT.

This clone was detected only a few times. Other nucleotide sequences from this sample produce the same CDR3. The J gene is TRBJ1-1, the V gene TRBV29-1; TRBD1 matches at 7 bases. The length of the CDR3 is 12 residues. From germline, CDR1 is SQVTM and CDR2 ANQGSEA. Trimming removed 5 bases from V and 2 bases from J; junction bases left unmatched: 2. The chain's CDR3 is CSVRTGNTEAFF. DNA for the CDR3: TGCAGCGTTCGGACAGGAAACACTGAAGCTTTCTTT.

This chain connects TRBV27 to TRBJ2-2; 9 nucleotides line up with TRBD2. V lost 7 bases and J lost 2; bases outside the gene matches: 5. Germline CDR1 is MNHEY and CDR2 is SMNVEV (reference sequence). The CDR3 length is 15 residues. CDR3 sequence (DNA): TGTGCCAGCAAGGAGCGGGGGGCAAACACCGGGGAGCTGTTTTTT. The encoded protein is CASKERGANTGELFF.

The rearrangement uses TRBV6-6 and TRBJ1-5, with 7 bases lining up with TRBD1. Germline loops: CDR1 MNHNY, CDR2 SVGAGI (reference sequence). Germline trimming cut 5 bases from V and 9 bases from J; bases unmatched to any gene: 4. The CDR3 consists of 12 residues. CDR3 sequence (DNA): TGTGCCAGCAGTCCGCAGGGGGGGCCCCAGCATTTT. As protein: CASSPQGGPQHF.

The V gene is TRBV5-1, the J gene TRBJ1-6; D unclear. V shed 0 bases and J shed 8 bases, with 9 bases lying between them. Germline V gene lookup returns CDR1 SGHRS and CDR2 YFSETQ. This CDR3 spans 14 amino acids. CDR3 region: CASSLGMAYSPLHF. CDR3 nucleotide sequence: TGCGCCAGCAGCTTGGGGATGGCCTATTCACCCCTCCACTTT.

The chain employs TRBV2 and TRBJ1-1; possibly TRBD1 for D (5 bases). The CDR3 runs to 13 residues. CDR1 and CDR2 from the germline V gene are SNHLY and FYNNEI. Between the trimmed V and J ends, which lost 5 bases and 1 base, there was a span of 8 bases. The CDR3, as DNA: TGTGCCAGCAGTAAGCAGGGGAACACTGAAGCTTTCTTT. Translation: CASSKQGNTEAFF.

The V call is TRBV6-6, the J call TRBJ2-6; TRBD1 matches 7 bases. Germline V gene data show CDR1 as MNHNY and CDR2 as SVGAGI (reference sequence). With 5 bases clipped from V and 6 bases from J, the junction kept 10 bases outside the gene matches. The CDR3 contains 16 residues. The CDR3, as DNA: TGTGCCAGCAGTAACTTCGACAGGGCCTCGGCCAACGTCCTGACTTTC. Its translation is CASSNFDRASANVLTF.

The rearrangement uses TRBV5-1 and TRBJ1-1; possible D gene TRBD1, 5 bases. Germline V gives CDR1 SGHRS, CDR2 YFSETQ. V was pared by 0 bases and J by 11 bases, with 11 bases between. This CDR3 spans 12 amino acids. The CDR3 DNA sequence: TGCGCCAGCAGCTTGGATACCCAGGGCGCTTTCTTT. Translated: CASSLDTQGAFF.

CDR3 protein: CATGQAKANYGYTF. CDR3 DNA sequence: TGTGCCACCGGACAGGCCAAAGCTAACTATGGCTACACCTTC. V is TRBV10-3 and J is TRBJ1-2; 7 bases fit TRBD1. The CDR3 length is 14 residues. Trimming at V came to 10 bases and at J to 0 bases, leaving 8 bases not matched to a gene. Germline V gives CDR1 ENHRY, CDR2 SYGVKD.

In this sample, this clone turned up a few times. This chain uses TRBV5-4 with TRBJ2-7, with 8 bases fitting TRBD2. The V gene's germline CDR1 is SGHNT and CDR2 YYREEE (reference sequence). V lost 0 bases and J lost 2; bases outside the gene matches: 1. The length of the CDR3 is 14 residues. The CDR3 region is CASSLVSGAYEQYF. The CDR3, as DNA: TGTGCCAGCAGCTTGGTTAGCGGGGCCTACGAGCAGTACTTC. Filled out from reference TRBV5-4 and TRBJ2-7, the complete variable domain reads ETGVTQSPTHLIKTRGQQVTLRCSSQSGHNTVSWYQQALGQGPQFIFQYYREEENGRGNFPPRFSGLQFPNYSSELNVNALELDDSALYLCASSLVSGAYEQYFGPGTRLTVT.

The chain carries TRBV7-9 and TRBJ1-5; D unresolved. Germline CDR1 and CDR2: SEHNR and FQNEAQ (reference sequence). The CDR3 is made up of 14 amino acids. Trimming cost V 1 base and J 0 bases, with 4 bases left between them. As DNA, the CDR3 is TGTGCCAGCAGCTTAGGGGATAGCAATCAGCCCCAGCATTTT. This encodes CASSLGDSNQPQHF.

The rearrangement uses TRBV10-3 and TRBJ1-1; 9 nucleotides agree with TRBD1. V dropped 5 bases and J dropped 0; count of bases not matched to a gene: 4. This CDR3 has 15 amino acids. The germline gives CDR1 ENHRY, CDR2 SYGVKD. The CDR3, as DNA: TGTGCCATCAGTAACGGACAGGGGTTGAACACTGAAGCTTTCTTT. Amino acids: CAISNGQGLNTEAFF.

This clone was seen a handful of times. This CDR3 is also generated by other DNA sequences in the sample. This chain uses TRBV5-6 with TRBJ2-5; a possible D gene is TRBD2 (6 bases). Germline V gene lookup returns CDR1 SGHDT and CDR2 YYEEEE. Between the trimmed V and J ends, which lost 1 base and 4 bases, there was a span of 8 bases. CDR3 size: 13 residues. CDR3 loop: CASSLTGGETQYF. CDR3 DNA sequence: TGTGCCAGCAGCTTGACCGGGGGAGAGACCCAGTACTTC.

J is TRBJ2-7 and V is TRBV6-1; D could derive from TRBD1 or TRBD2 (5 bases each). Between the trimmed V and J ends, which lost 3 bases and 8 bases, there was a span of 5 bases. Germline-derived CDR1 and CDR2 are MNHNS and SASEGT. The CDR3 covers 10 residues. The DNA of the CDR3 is TGTGCCAGCAGTGAGGGACAGCAGTACTTC. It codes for CASSEGQQYF.

The CDR3 region is CASSIAGKGVHEQFF. In DNA form, the CDR3 reads TGTGCCAGTAGTATAGCTGGGAAGGGGGTTCATGAGCAGTTCTTC. The chain recombines TRBV19 with TRBJ2-1, with D possibly being TRBD1 (6 bases). Trimming cost V 1 base and J 8 bases, with 15 bases left between them. Germline V gene lookup returns CDR1 LNHDA and CDR2 SQIVND (reference sequence). CDR3 length: 15 amino acids.